The rows below give T cell receptor beta chains drawn from one sample of a study of blood T cell repertoires in COVID-19. Using immunoSEQ multiplex PCR, the repertoire was profiled, and TCRdb retains in-frame clones only, with some absent. The sample holds around 250,000 clones, around 89% seen once. Sequenced sample: PBMCs or T cells enriched from blood (not recorded which). The receptors were gathered from a middle-aged woman with acute COVID-19. CDR3s include the opening cysteine and the closing phenylalanine or tryptophan. The D gene is left open where the match is weak. Some rows mark clone size as missing; the rest say once, few, many or name a class of expanded clone.

abundance	d_gene	v_gene	len	j_gene	CDR3nt	CDR3aa
once	-	TRBV18	15	TRBJ1-2	TGTGCCAGCTCTCAAGGCGGGGGGACCAACTATGGCTACACCTTC	CASSQGGGTNYGYTF
-	-	TRBV27	12	TRBJ2-1	TGTGCCAGCAGTCTTGACAGTCAACGGAAGTTCTTC	CASSLDSQRKFF
-	TRBD1	TRBV19	14	TRBJ1-2	TGTGCCAGTAGTTCGGACAGGGGGCTTTATGGCTACACCTTC	CASSSDRGLYGYTF
-	TRBD2	TRBV24-1	15	TRBJ2-1	TGTGCCACCAGTCACACTAGCGGGCCTGACAATGAGCAGTTCTTC	CATSHTSGPDNEQFF
-	-	TRBV30	13	TRBJ1-2	TGTGCCTGGGGAGGGTTAGCCGGCTATGGCTACACCTTC	CAWGGLAGYGYTF
-	-	TRBV7-2	13	TRBJ1-5	TGTGCCAGCAGCTTAGCAGCGAATCAGCCCCAGCATTTT	CASSLAANQPQHF
-	TRBD2	TRBV9	20	TRBJ2-1	TGTGCCAGCAGCGTAGGAATTGTGACTAGCGGGAGGGGGCGGGGCAATGAGCAGTTCTTC	CASSVGIVTSGRGRGNEQFF
-	-	TRBV3-1/TRBV3-2	12	TRBJ2-1	TGTGCCAGCAGCCAAACTAGCTTTGAGCAGTTCTTC	CASSQTSFEQFF
-	TRBD1	TRBV28	17	TRBJ1-2	TGTGCCAGCAGCAGAAAACGACAGGGGGCGCGGAAACGGACGGGCACCTTC	CASSRKRQGARKRTGTF
-	TRBD1	TRBV7-8	15	TRBJ1-2	TGTGCCAGCAGCTTATTCGTCGCAGGGGGTCTTGGCTACACCTTC	CASSLFVAGGLGYTF
-	-	TRBV20-1	14	TRBJ1-5	TGCAGTGCAAGTCGGGGAAATAGCAATCAGCCCCAGCATTTT	CSASRGNSNQPQHF
-	TRBD2	TRBV29-1	14	TRBJ2-7	TGCAGCGTCTCAGGACTAGCGGGAGTCAGCGAGCAGTACTTC	CSVSGLAGVSEQYF
few	TRBD2	TRBV5-4	15	TRBJ2-2	TGTGCCAGCAGCTCCCCTTCCGGGAGGGCCAAGGAGCTGTTTTTT	CASSSPSGRAKELFF
once	TRBD1	TRBV7-2	16	TRBJ1-1	TGTGCCAGCAGCCCCTTCAAGGGACAGGGGAACACTGAAGCTTTCTTT	CASSPFKGQGNTEAFF
-	-	TRBV9	13	TRBJ1-1	TGTGCCAGCAGCGTAGTGCAGGACACTGAAGCTTTCTTT	CASSVVQDTEAFF
-	-	TRBV18	14	TRBJ1-5	TGTGCCAGCTCACCAAACGGGGGGCTCGAGCCCCAGCATTTT	CASSPNGGLEPQHF
once	-	TRBV28	13	TRBJ2-2	TGTGCCAGCAGCCCGCCTTGGCCCGGGGAGCTGTTTTTT	CASSPPWPGELFF
-	TRBD2	TRBV7-2	15	TRBJ2-3	TGTGCCAGCAGCTTAGGACTAGCCACCACAGATACGCAGTATTTT	CASSLGLATTDTQYF
-	-	TRBV7-2	15	TRBJ2-1	TGTGCCAGCAGCGGCGGTTCAGCGATCTACAATGAGCAGTTCTTC	CASSGGSAIYNEQFF
-	-	TRBV28	14	TRBJ1-1	TGTGCCAGCAGTTTGCGGGGGATCTACTCTGAAGCTTTCTTT	CASSLRGIYSEAFF
-	-	TRBV3-1/TRBV3-2	12	TRBJ1-1	TGTGCCAGCAGCCAAGCAAGACACTCGGCTTTCTTT	CASSQARHSAFF
-	-	TRBV3-1/TRBV3-2	17	TRBJ1-4	TGTGCCAGCAGCCAAGATAATCCTCCAGTTTTAAATGAAAAACTGTTTTTT	CASSQDNPPVLNEKLFF
-	-	TRBV28	16	TRBJ1-6	TGTGCCAGCAGTTTCGGGGGAAGGGGCGAGAATTCACCCCTCCACTTT	CASSFGGRGENSPLHF
-	TRBD2	TRBV4-1	19	TRBJ2-6	TGCGCCAGCAGCCAAGATACCAAGCGGGAGGCAACAGGGGCCAACGTCCTGACTTTC	CASSQDTKREATGANVLTF
-	-	TRBV5-4	16	TRBJ1-4	TGTGCCAGCAGCCCGTCAGGCGGACAGTCTAATGAAAAACTGTTTTTT	CASSPSGGQSNEKLFF
-	TRBD2	TRBV19	17	TRBJ2-5	TGTGCCAGTAGTATGCCTAGCGGGAGTGTGTACCAAGAGACCCAGTACTTC	CASSMPSGSVYQETQYF
-	TRBD2	TRBV5-1	15	TRBJ2-2	TGCGCCAGCAGCTTGAGAGCGGGAGATACCGGGGAGCTGTTTTTT	CASSLRAGDTGELFF
-	-	TRBV7-9	13	TRBJ1-1	TGTGCCAGCAGCTTAGAACAGAACACTGAAGCTTTCTTT	CASSLEQNTEAFF
once	-	TRBV15	14	TRBJ1-4	TGTGCCACCTCACCGAGGTCGACTAATGAAAAACTGTTTTTT	CATSPRSTNEKLFF
-	-	TRBV30	13	TRBJ2-5	TGTGCCTGGAGTGTACTAGCAAGGGAGACCCAGTACTTC	CAWSVLARETQYF
-	TRBD1	TRBV7-9	17	TRBJ1-6	TGTGCCAGCAGCGGGACAGGGGTTGGAGGTTTTGGTTCACCCCTCCACTTT	CASSGTGVGGFGSPLHF
few	-	TRBV5-6	15	TRBJ1-6	TGTGCCAGCAGCTTGGAGAGCTCCTATAATTCACCCCTCCACTTT	CASSLESSYNSPLHF
-	TRBD2	TRBV10-3	15	TRBJ2-5	TGTGCCATCAAAGAAGCGGGAGGGCCTAGGGAGACCCAGTACTTC	CAIKEAGGPRETQYF
-	-	TRBV2	13	TRBJ1-4	TGTGCCAGCAGTGATAGCTCCAATGAAAAACTGTTTTTT	CASSDSSNEKLFF
-	-	TRBV2	15	TRBJ1-1	TGTGCCAGCAGTGATGAGGGGGACCCCGGTACTGAAGCTTTCTTT	CASSDEGDPGTEAFF
-	-	TRBV6-2/TRBV6-3	15	TRBJ1-2	TGTGCCAGCAGTTACGGGCCAGGGGATCTCTATGGCTACACCTTC	CASSYGPGDLYGYTF
once	-	TRBV9	16	TRBJ2-3	TGTGCCAGCAGCGTAGTAGGGAGCGTCCTAGGAGATACGCAGTATTTT	CASSVVGSVLGDTQYF